Listed below are T cell receptor beta chains from one sample, sequenced in a study of blood T cell repertoires in COVID-19. This table comes from immunoSEQ multiplex PCR, and its TCRdb copy is limited to in-frame clones, with some not included. The top ten clones hold about 0.8% of a sample with under 200,000 clones, about 89% of them seen once. Input material: PBMCs or T cells enriched from blood (not recorded which). These receptors originate from a woman between 18 and 29 years old who had recovered from COVID-19. Both conserved end residues are part of each CDR3. D genes are given only for firm matches. The listing skips clone size in some rows; elsewhere it reads once, few, many or a size class.

-	once	TRBV28	TRBJ1-4	TGTGCCAGCAGGAGGACAGCTGCAACTAATGAAAAACTGTTTTTT	CASRRTAATNEKLFF
TRBD2	-	TRBV4-1	TRBJ2-5	TGCGCCAGCAGCCAAGGGGGACTAGCGGAGACCCAGTACTTC	CASSQGGLAETQYF
TRBD2	once	TRBV20-1	TRBJ2-1	TGCAGTGCTAAAAGCGGGACCAGTATCTTC	CSAKSGTSIF
-	-	TRBV9	TRBJ2-6	TGTGCCAGCAGCGTTTCTCCTGGGGCCAACGTCCTGACTTTC	CASSVSPGANVLTF
TRBD1	once	TRBV10-3	TRBJ1-2	TGTGCCATCTGGACAGGGGGCCAATATGGCTACACCTTC	CAIWTGGQYGYTF
TRBD2	many	TRBV6-1	TRBJ2-2	TGTGCCAGCAGTGAATTCAGGAGGGCTAGCGGGAGGGGTGGCACCGGGGAGCTGTTTTTT	CASSEFRRASGRGGTGELFF
-	few	TRBV7-7	TRBJ2-1	TGTGCTAGCAGTTCTATTAGCGGAGGGTTCAATGAGCAGTTCTTC	CASSSISGGFNEQFF
-	-	TRBV29-1	TRBJ2-1	TGCAGCGTTGTGGCCCGCGGCTACAATGAGCAGTTCTTC	CSVVARGYNEQFF
TRBD2	-	TRBV18	TRBJ2-2	TGTGCCAGCTCACCACTTGCACTAGCGGGAGGTCCTCAGAACACCGGGGAGCTGTTTTTT	CASSPLALAGGPQNTGELFF
-	-	TRBV18	TRBJ2-1	TGTGCCAGCTCACCACCTTCGTGGAGCTCCTACAATGAGCAGTTCTTC	CASSPPSWSSYNEQFF
TRBD1	-	TRBV7-7	TRBJ2-7	TGTGCTAGCAGATCCGGGACAGGGTACGAGCAGTACTTC	CASRSGTGYEQYF
-	-	TRBV12-5	TRBJ1-5	TGTGCTAGTGGGGACCGTGCGGGGCGCCAGCATTTT	CASGDRAGRQHF
TRBD2	-	TRBV5-1	TRBJ2-3	TGCGCCAGCAGCGCAACCGGGAGGAGCACAGATACGCAGTATTTT	CASSATGRSTDTQYF
-	-	TRBV19	TRBJ2-7	TGTGCCAGTAGTATAGAGGACCGAGGGGAGCAGTACTTC	CASSIEDRGEQYF
TRBD1	-	TRBV27	TRBJ2-2	TGTGCCAGCAGTTTAACGACGACAGGGAGAACCGGGGAGCTGTTTTTT	CASSLTTTGRTGELFF
TRBD1	-	TRBV18	TRBJ2-7	TGTGCCAGCGGACAGGGGAACACCTACGAGCAGTACTTC	CASGQGNTYEQYF
-	-	TRBV27	TRBJ1-5	TGTGCCAGCAGTGGGGTGCGGGGGGAGCCCCAGCATTTT	CASSGVRGEPQHF
TRBD2	-	TRBV5-1	TRBJ2-3	TGCGCCAGCAGCTATGGACTAGCGGGAGGGTCAGTAGATACGCAGTATTTT	CASSYGLAGGSVDTQYF
-	-	TRBV14	TRBJ1-3	TGTGCCAGCAGCCAAGGGAAAGGCCGGGACTTCTCTGGAAACACCATATATTTT	CASSQGKGRDFSGNTIYF
TRBD2	-	TRBV7-9	TRBJ2-7	TGTGCCAGCAGCTCCGGACTAGGGAAGACCTACGAGCAGTACTTC	CASSSGLGKTYEQYF
-	-	TRBV28	TRBJ1-1	TGTGCCAGCACCGAGATGGGACTTTCTGAAGCTTTCTTT	CASTEMGLSEAFF
TRBD2	-	TRBV29-1	TRBJ2-1	TGCAGCGTTGAAGCTAGCGGGAGCAGCTCCTACAATGAGCAGTTCTTC	CSVEASGSSSYNEQFF
-	-	TRBV28	TRBJ1-6	TGTGCCAGCACCTTAAGGCAGGGTGGCTCACCCCTCCACTTT	CASTLRQGGSPLHF
TRBD2	-	TRBV2	TRBJ2-1	TGTGCCAGCAGGGCAGGACTAGCGGGAGATGAGCAGTTCTTC	CASRAGLAGDEQFF
-	-	TRBV6-1	TRBJ2-7	TGTGCCAGCAGTGACGGGTGGACGGGGAGCTCCTACGAGCAGTACTTC	CASSDGWTGSSYEQYF
-	-	TRBV7-3	TRBJ2-1	TGTGCCAGCAGCTTAAACGCTAAGCGCAATGAGCAGTTCTTC	CASSLNAKRNEQFF
-	-	TRBV5-1	TRBJ1-2	TGCGCCAGCAGCCCCGATGTCGGGAACTATGGCTACACCTTC	CASSPDVGNYGYTF
-	-	TRBV11-2	TRBJ1-2	TGTGCCAGCAGCCCCCTTGGACAGATCTATGGCTACACCTTC	CASSPLGQIYGYTF
-	-	TRBV10-3	TRBJ2-7	TGTGCCATCAGTCTTCAAGACTCCGCACCCTACGAGCAGTACTTC	CAISLQDSAPYEQYF
TRBD1	-	TRBV27	TRBJ1-1	TGTGCCAGCAGTTTATCGGGTATAAGGGGGCGTTGGACTGAAGCTTTCTTT	CASSLSGIRGRWTEAFF
TRBD2	-	TRBV28	TRBJ2-5	TGTGCCAGCAACCCTCAGACTAGCGGGAGGGCCTATCGGCAAGAGACCCAGTACTTC	CASNPQTSGRAYRQETQYF
-	-	TRBV20-1	TRBJ1-4	TGCAGTGCTAACAGGGTGAGAAAACTGTTTTTT	CSANRVRKLFF
TRBD1	-	TRBV30	TRBJ1-6	TGTGCCTGGCGGGACAGGGCTTCACCCCTCCACTTT	CAWRDRASPLHF
TRBD1	-	TRBV18	TRBJ1-5	TGTGCCAGCTCACCGGACAGGCCGGAGTTACAGCCCCAGCATTTT	CASSPDRPELQPQHF
TRBD2	once	TRBV5-1	TRBJ2-1	TGCGCCAGCAAAACAAGCGGGAGCTCCTACAATGAGCAGTTCTTC	CASKTSGSSYNEQFF
TRBD1	few	TRBV30	TRBJ1-1	TGTGCCTGGAGTGTACGACAGGGACGAGGGGCTTTCTTT	CAWSVRQGRGAFF
TRBD2	-	TRBV5-3	TRBJ2-7	TGTGCCAGAAGCCTCTTAGCGGGGGGCCCCTACGAGCAGTACTTC	CARSLLAGGPYEQYF
TRBD1	-	TRBV2	TRBJ1-6	TGTGCCAGCAGCATGACAGGGAACAATTCACCCCTCCACTTT	CASSMTGNNSPLHF
-	-	TRBV2	TRBJ2-3	TGTGCCAGCACCGAGGCGGATACGCAGTATTTT	CASTEADTQYF
TRBD2	-	TRBV27	TRBJ2-1	TGTGCCAGCAGTTTGGGACTAGATGCCTCCTACAATGAGCAGTTCTTC	CASSLGLDASYNEQFF
-	-	TRBV19	TRBJ1-4	TGTGCCAGTAGTCGTGATCAGGGTGAAAAACTGTTTTTT	CASSRDQGEKLFF
-	-	TRBV7-3	TRBJ2-7	TGTGCCAGCAGCTTAAGTTTCGGGACTCAATACGAGCAGTACTTC	CASSLSFGTQYEQYF
-	-	TRBV11-3	TRBJ2-1	TGTGCCAGCAGCTTAGAAACGGGGAGCAATGAGCAGTTCTTC	CASSLETGSNEQFF
TRBD1	few	TRBV10-2	TRBJ1-6	TGCGCCAGCAGGCCAGACAGGGCGATTGATTCACCCCTCCACTTT	CASRPDRAIDSPLHF